This TCR beta chain was sequenced in a study of T-cell reconstitution after alpha-beta-depleted transplantation in children. Overall study results and limits: The origin of high day-60 TCRbeta diversity in some patients lay in surviving recipient T cells and thymic progenitors. Reported findings indicate that, about two months after transplant, alpha-beta T cells came from several hundred expanded clones, which were derived from non-depleted graft cells. After one year, T-cell counts and TCRbeta diversity mostly came from new T cells.

This clonotype occurred a few times. The antigen remains undetermined. As it was prepared, the TCRbeta library received unique molecular identifiers. MiXCR, applied by TCRdb to the PCR reads, yields one record per CDR3 protein. The sample consists of a few hundred thousand distinct CDR3 sequences, under 20% of them appearing once. This CDR3 contains 14 residues. Germline V gives CDR1 WSHSY, CDR2 SAAADI. With 10 bases clipped from V and 6 bases from J, the junction kept 10 bases outside the gene matches. The sequencing here drew on PBMCs, mostly from graft donor cells, taken 360 days after TCRalphabeta/CD19-depleted stem cell transplant. The source of this sequence is a boy under three years old who had a stem cell transplant for Wiskott-Aldrich syndrome, so the T cells may come from the graft donor. The chain links TRBV10-2 to TRBJ2-3; 10 bases match TRBD2. The CDR3 protein is CATKTSGSRDTQYF. The CDR3 DNA sequence: TGCGCCACCAAGACTAGCGGGTCTAGGGATACGCAGTATTTT.